This T cell receptor (beta chain) emerged from a study of T cell responses to AZD1222 COVID-19 vaccine. The study's findings and limits: Vaccine-associated CD4 TCRs ranged over spike, dominating at 160-218 and 743-854.

Here immunoSEQ multiplex PCR was the method, and the copy in TCRdb shows in-frame clones only, minus some. The top ten hold roughly 14% of the sample, which has more than 85,000 clones, roughly 89% seen once. Trimming removed 0 bases at V and 2 bases at J, with 7 bases between. The germline CDR1 and CDR2 sequences are KGHSH and LQKENI. The CDR3 length is 14 residues. On this clone: The antigen remains undetermined.

The sample consisted of peripheral blood, taken 28 days after the second AZD1222 dose. The rearrangement joins TRBV18 to TRBJ1-1, with D perhaps TRBD1 (5 bases). This clonotype originated in an adult who received the AZD1222 COVID-19 vaccine. The CDR3 DNA follows: TGTGCCAGCTCACCACCCGGGGGTAACACTGAAGCTTTCTTT. Translation: CASSPPGGNTEAFF.